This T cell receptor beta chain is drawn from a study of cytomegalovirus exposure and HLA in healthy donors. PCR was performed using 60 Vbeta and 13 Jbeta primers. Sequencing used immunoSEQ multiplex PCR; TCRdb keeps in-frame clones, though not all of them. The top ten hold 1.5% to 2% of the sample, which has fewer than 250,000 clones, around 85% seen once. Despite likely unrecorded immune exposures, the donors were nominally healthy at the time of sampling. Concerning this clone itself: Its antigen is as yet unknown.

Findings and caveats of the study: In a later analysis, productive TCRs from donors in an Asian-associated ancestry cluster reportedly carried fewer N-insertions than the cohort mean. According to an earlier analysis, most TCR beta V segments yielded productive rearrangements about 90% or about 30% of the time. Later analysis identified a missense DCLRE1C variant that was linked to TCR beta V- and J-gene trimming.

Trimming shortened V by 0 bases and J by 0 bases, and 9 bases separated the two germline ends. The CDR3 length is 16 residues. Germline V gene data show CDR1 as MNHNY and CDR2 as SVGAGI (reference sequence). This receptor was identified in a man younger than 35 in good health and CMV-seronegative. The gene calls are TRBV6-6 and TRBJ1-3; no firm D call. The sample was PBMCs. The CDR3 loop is CASSYSPGFSGNTIYF. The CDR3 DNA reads TGTGCCAGCAGTTACTCTCCAGGCTTCTCTGGAAACACCATATATTTT.